This T cell receptor beta chain was documented in a study of blood T cell repertoires in COVID-19. The wider study: COVID-19 samples from acute and convalescent phases originated in the United States, Italy and Spain. T cells, B-cell-depleted T cells, or PBMCs supplied cDNA or gDNA.

In the authors' methods: Amplification with reference gene primers provided the estimates of nucleated cell counts. TCRdb's copy holds only in-frame clones and misses some; the assay was immunoSEQ multiplex PCR. V and J calls and clone size follow that table, whereas D and trimming were derived from the DNA. The sample has over 200,000 clones, approximately 87% seen once; the top ten hold 2.3%. A single count supports this clone. The sequencing input was peripheral blood. The TCR was taken from a woman in her forties or fifties with acute or convalescent COVID-19.

The CDR3 region has the DNA TGTGCCAGCAGCGTAACAGGGGCTGACTATGGCTACACCTTC. The encoded protein is CASSVTGADYGYTF. The rearrangement joins TRBV9 to TRBJ1-2; 7 bases line up with TRBD1. CDR3 size: 14 residues. The J segment lost 3 bases and the V segment lost 1 base, leaving 3 bases of the junction unmatched. Germline lookup yields CDR1 SGDLS and CDR2 YYNGEE.